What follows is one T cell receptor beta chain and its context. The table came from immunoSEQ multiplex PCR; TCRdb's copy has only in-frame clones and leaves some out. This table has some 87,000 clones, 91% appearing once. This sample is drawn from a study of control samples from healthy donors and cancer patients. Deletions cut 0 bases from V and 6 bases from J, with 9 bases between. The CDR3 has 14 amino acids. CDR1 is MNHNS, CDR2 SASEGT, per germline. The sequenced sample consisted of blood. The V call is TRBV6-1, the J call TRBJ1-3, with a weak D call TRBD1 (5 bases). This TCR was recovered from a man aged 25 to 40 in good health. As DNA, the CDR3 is TGTGCCAGCAGTGAAGCAGGGACGGCAAACACCATATATTTT. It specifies CASSEAGTANTIYF.